This TCR beta chain is drawn from a study of shared clonotypes between healthy human individuals. Study-wide points: For naive CD4 cells, 5% to 6.5% of clonotypes were shared across a few donors.

The germline V gene encodes CDR1 GTSNPN and CDR2 SVGIG (reference sequence). The length of the CDR3 is 13 residues. The V gene lost 0 bases and the J gene lost 9 bases, with 12 bases spanning the gap. Sequenced by immunoSEQ multiplex PCR; TCRdb stores in-frame clones only, minus some. This repertoire shows a few million clones, about 94% found once; its top ten account for approximately 1.7%. On this clone: Its antigen is still unknown.

CD45RO-negative, CCR7-positively selected cells formed the naive CD8 fraction, excluding terminally differentiated effector memory CD45RA+ cells. The receptor's source is a man younger than 35 in good health. Some clones in this sample may be carry-over from other donors' samples. The rearrangement links TRBV30 to TRBJ2-1; maybe TRBD2 (5 bases). Sequenced sample: naive CD8+ T cells from PBMCs. The CDR3 here is CAWSVSAGAEQFF. The CDR3 DNA follows: TGTGCCTGGAGTGTATCCGCGGGTGCTGAGCAGTTCTTC. The full variable domain, rest sourced from reference TRBV30 and TRBJ2-1, is SQTIHQWPATLVQPVGSPLSLECTVEGTSNPNLYWYRQAAGRGLQLLFYSVGIGQISSEVPQNLSASRPQDRQFILSSKKLLLSDSGFYLCAWSVSAGAEQFFGPGTRLTVL.